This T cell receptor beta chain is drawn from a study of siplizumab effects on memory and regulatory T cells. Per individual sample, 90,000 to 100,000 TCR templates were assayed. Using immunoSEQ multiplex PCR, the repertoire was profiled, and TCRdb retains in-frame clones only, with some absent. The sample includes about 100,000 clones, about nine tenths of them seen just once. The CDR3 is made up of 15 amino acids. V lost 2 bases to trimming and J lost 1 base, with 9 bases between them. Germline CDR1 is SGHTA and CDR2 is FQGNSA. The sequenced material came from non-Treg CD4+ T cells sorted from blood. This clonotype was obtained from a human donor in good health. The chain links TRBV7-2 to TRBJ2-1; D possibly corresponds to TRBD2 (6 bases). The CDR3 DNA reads TGTGCCAGCAGCTTATCCAGCGGGTCCTACAATGAGCAGTTCTTC. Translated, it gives CASSLSSGSYNEQFF.